This record looks at one TCR beta chain sequence and its context. Participants came from 20 to 25 US areas, aged about 18 to 90 years. Per germline, CDR1 ENHRY and CDR2 SYGVKD. Between the trimmed V and J ends, which lost 6 bases and 3 bases, there was a span of 9 bases. CDR3 length: 13 residues. This specimen belongs to a study of blood T cell repertoires in COVID-19. Clones were read by immunoSEQ multiplex PCR, and TCRdb kept only the in-frame ones, dropping some. Counted here are approximately 270,000 clones, 85% to 90% occurring once; the ten biggest clones make up roughly 1.7%. The chain employs TRBV10-3 and TRBJ1-5; perhaps TRBD1 as D (5 bases). The clonotype was recovered from a man aged 35 to 55 who had recovered from COVID-19. Sequencing used PBMCs or T cells enriched from blood (not recorded which). CDR3 in amino acids: CAISWGDNQPQHF. As DNA, the CDR3 is TGTGCCATCAGCTGGGGGGACAATCAGCCCCAGCATTTT.